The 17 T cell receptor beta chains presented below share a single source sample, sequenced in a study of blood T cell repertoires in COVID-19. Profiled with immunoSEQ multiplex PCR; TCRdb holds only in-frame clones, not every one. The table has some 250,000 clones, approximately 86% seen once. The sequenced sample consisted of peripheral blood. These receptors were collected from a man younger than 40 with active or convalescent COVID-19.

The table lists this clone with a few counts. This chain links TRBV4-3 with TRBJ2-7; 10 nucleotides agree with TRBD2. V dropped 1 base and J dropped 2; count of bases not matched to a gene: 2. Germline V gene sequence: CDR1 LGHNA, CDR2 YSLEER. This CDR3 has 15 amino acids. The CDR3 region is CASSQGTSGTYEQYF. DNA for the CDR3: TGCGCCAGCAGCCAAGGGACTAGCGGAACCTACGAGCAGTACTTC.

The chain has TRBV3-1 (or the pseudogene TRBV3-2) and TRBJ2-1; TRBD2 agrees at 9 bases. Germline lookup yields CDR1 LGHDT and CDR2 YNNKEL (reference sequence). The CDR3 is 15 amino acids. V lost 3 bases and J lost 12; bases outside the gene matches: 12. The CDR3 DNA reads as TGTGCCAGCAGCCATAGCGGGGGCCTGGTTTTCGGGCAGTTCTTC. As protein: CASSHSGGLVFGQFF.

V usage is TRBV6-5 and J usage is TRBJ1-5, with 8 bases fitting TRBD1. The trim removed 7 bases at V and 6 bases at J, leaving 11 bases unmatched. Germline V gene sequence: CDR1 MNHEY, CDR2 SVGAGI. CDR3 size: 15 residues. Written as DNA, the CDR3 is TGTGCCAGCACCCTCGACAGGGGTCTCGGTCAGCCCCAGCATTTT. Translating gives CASTLDRGLGQPQHF.

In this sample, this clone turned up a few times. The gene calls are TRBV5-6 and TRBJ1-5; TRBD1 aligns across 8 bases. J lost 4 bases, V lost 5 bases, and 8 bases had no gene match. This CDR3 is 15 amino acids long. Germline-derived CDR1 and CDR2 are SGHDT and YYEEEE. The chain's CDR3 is CASSRGQGTNQPQHF. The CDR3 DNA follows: TGTGCCAGCAGTCGAGGACAGGGCACTAATCAGCCCCAGCATTTT.

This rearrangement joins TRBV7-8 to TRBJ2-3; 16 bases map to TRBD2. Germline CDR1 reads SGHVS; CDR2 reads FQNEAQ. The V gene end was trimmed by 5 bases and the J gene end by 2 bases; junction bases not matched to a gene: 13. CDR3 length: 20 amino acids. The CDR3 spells CASSPRGLAGGPDFTDTQYF. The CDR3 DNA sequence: TGTGCCAGCAGCCCGCGGGGACTAGCGGGGGGGCCGGACTTCACAGATACGCAGTATTTT.

The CDR3 region is CSASKGLGVETQYF. CDR3 bases: TGCAGTGCTAGTAAGGGACTAGGGGTGGAGACCCAGTACTTC. The chain carries TRBV20-1 and TRBJ2-5, with TRBD2 matching over 8 bases. V gave up 3 bases and J gave up 5 bases; unmatched junction bases: 8. This CDR3 has 14 residues. CDR1 and CDR2 (germline): DFQATT, SNEGSKA (reference sequence).

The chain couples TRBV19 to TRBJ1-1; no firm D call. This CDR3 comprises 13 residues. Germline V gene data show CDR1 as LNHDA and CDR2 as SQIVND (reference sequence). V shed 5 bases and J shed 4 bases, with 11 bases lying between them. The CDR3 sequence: CASSPSGFTEAFF. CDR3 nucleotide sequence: TGTGCCAGTAGTCCCTCAGGATTCACTGAAGCTTTCTTT. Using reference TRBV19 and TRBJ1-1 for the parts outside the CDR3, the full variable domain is DGGITQSPKYLFRKEGQNVTLSCEQNLNHDAMYWYRQDPGQGLRLIYYSQIVNDFQKGDIAEGYSVSREKKESFPLTVTSAQKNPTAFYLCASSPSGFTEAFFGQGTRLTVV.

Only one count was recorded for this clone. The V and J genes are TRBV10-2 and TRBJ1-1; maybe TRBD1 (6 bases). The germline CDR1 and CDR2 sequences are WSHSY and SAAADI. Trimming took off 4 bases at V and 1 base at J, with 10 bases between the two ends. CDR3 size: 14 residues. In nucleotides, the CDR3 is TGCGCCAGCAGTGCACCGGACAGGAACACTGAAGCTTTCTTT. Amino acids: CASSAPDRNTEAFF.

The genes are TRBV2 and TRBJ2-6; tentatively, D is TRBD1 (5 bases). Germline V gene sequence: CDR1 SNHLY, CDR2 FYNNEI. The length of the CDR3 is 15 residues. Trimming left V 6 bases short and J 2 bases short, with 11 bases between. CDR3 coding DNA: TGTGCCAGCAGATCCAGGGTCACTGGGGCCAACGTCCTGACTTTC. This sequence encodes CASRSRVTGANVLTF.

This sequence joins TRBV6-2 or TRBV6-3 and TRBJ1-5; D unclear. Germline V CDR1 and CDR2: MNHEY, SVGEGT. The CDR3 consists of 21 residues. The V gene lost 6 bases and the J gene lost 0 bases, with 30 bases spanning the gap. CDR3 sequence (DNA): TGTGCCAGCAGCCCTGTTATTTGGACTGAGGAAGACTATTTTAGCAATCAGCCCCAGCATTTT. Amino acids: CASSPVIWTEEDYFSNQPQHF.

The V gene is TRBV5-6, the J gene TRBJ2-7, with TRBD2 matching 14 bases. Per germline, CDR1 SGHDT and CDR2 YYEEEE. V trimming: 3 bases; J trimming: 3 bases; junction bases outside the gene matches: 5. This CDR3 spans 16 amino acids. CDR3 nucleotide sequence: TGTGCCAGCAGCTGGCGACTAGCGGGGGGGATCTACGAGCAGTACTTC. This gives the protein CASSWRLAGGIYEQYF.

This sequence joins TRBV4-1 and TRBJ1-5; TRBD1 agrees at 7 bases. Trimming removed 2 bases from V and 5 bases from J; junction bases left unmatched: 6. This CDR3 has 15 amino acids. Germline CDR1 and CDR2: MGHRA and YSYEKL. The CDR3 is CASSQRQGGYQPQHF. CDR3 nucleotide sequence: TGCGCCAGCAGCCAACGACAGGGTGGGTATCAGCCCCAGCATTTT.

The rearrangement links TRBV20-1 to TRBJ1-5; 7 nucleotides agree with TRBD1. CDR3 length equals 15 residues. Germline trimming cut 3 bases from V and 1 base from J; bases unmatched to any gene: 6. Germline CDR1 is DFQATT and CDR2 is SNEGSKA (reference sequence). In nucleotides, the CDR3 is TGCAGTGCTAGTCAAGGGGGCTGGAGCAATCAGCCCCAGCATTTT. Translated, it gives CSASQGGWSNQPQHF.

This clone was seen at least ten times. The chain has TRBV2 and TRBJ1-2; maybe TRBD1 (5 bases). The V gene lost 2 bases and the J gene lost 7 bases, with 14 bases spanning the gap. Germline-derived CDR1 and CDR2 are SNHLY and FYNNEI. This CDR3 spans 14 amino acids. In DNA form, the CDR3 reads TGTGCCAGCAGTGAATACAGGTCGGTGGGTGGCTACACCTTC. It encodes CASSEYRSVGGYTF.

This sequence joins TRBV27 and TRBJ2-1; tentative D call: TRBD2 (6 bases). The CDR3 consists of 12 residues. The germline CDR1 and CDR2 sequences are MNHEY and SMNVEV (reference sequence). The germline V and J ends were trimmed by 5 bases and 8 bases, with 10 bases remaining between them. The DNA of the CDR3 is TGTGCCAGCAGTCATCCTAGCGATGAGCAGTTCTTC. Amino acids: CASSHPSDEQFF.

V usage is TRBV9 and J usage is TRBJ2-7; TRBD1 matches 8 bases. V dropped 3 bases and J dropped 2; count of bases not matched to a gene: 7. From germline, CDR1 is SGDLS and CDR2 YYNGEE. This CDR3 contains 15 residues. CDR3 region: CASSAGTGPAYEQYF. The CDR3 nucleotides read TGTGCCAGCAGCGCCGGGACAGGACCGGCCTACGAGCAGTACTTC.

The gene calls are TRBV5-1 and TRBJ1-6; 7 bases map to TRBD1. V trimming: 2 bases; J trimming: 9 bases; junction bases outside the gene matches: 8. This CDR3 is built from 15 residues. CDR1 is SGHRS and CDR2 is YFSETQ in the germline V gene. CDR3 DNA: TGCGCCAGCAGCTTCGACAGGGCTAAAGGTTCACCCCTCCACTTT. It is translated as CASSFDRAKGSPLHF.